The next 21 T cell receptor beta chains were all read from a single sample in a study of shared clonotypes between healthy human individuals. Sequenced by immunoSEQ multiplex PCR; TCRdb stores in-frame clones only, minus some. The table has around 2.3 million clones, nearly 97% seen once; the top ten hold less than 0.15%. What was sequenced was naive CD4+ T cells sorted from blood. Indicated subset: CD45RA+ positively selected. The source of these receptors is a man between 18 and 35 years old in good health.

The chain couples TRBV27 to TRBJ1-2, with 7 bases identical to TRBD1. This CDR3 has 14 amino acids. Germline V lookup: CDR1 MNHEY, CDR2 SMNVEV (reference sequence). Germline trimming cut 2 bases from V and 7 bases from J; bases unmatched to any gene: 7. The CDR3 nucleotides read TGTGCCAGCAGTTTAAAAGGGACAGTAGGTGGCTACACCTTC. It codes for CASSLKGTVGGYTF.

This clone was seen a single time. Other DNA sequences in this sample translate to the same CDR3. This chain uses TRBV5-1 with TRBJ1-1, with no clear D. Germline V gene data show CDR1 as SGHRS and CDR2 as YFSETQ. The CDR3 sequence is 15 residues long. V lost 0 bases and J 0 bases, leaving 9 bases between the germline ends. CDR3 bases: TGCGCCAGCAGCTTGGACGAGGGAATGAACACTGAAGCTTTCTTT. Its translation is CASSLDEGMNTEAFF.

The chain carries TRBV11-3 and TRBJ2-5, with 7 nucleotides matching TRBD1. The trim removed 5 bases at V and 0 bases at J, leaving 6 bases unmatched. This CDR3 is 15 amino acids long. CDR1 is SGHNT and CDR2 is YENEEA in the germline V gene. The CDR3 loop is CASSQGQTNQETQYF. The DNA of the CDR3 is TGTGCCAGCAGCCAGGGACAGACTAACCAAGAGACCCAGTACTTC. Supplemented by reference TRBV11-3 and TRBJ2-5, the full variable domain reads EAGVVQSPRYKIIEKKQPVAFWCNPISGHNTLYWYLQNLGQGPELLIRYENEEAVDDSQLPKDRFSAERLKGVDSTLKIQPAELGDSAVYLCASSQGQTNQETQYFGPGTRLLVL.

This chain uses TRBV10-2 with TRBJ1-2; D possibly corresponds to TRBD1 (6 bases). This CDR3 comprises 16 residues. Germline loops: CDR1 WSHSY, CDR2 SAAADI. Trimming stripped 6 bases from V and 7 bases from J, with 24 bases between. DNA of the CDR3: TGCGCCAGCAGCGACCTTGGGACACGCCAGGCCCCTGGCTACACCTTC. This encodes CASSDLGTRQAPGYTF.

The chain links TRBV10-3 to TRBJ2-2; 8 nucleotides align to TRBD1. Germline values: CDR1 ENHRY, CDR2 SYGVKD. Unmatched junction bases numbered 20, after V lost 8 bases and J lost 6 bases. CDR3 size: 18 residues. CDR3 residues: CAISPFQGARGEAGELFF. As DNA, the CDR3 is TGTGCCATCTCCCCTTTTCAGGGGGCAAGGGGCGAGGCCGGGGAGCTGTTTTTT.

This clone was seen a single time. This chain uses TRBV5-4 with TRBJ2-7; TRBD1 agrees at 10 bases. The CDR3 spans 17 residues. With 5 bases clipped from V and 3 bases from J, the junction kept 14 bases outside the gene matches. Germline values: CDR1 SGHNT, CDR2 YYREEE (reference sequence). CDR3 coding DNA: TGTGCCAGCAGTACCGACAGGGGGCGCGCAATGATCTACGAGCAGTACTTC. Translation gives CASSTDRGRAMIYEQYF.

The J gene is TRBJ1-4, the V gene TRBV5-6; 7 nucleotides agree with TRBD1. V shed 1 base and J 8 bases; nucleotides not matched to a gene: 14. Germline CDR1 SGHDT, CDR2 YYEEEE. The CDR3 covers 17 residues. For the CDR3, the DNA is TGTGCCAGCAGCTTGCTGCGGACAGGCGCCCGGGAAGAAAAACTGTTTTTT. Residues: CASSLLRTGAREEKLFF.

The V call is TRBV5-1, the J call TRBJ1-3, with no clear D. From germline, CDR1 is SGHRS and CDR2 YFSETQ. This CDR3 has 15 amino acids. V lost 0 bases and J lost 8, with 15 bases in between. DNA of the CDR3: TGCGCCAGCAGCTTGGGGGCAGGAGGAAGCGACACCATATATTTT. Translated: CASSLGAGGSDTIYF.

This chain connects TRBV6-6 to TRBJ1-1; no clear D gene. V was trimmed by 6 bases and J by 1 base, leaving 3 bases between them. Per germline, CDR1 MNHNY and CDR2 SVGAGI (reference sequence). The CDR3 is 11 residues long. The CDR3 spells CASRRNTEAFF. CDR3 sequence (DNA): TGTGCCAGCAGACGGAACACTGAAGCTTTCTTT.

The chain carries TRBV5-1 and TRBJ2-3, with D possibly being TRBD2 (5 bases). Trimming took off 0 bases at V and 4 bases at J, with 9 bases between the two ends. The CDR3 extends over 14 amino acids. The germline V gene has CDR1 SGHRS and CDR2 YFSETQ. Written as DNA, the CDR3 is TGCGCCAGCAGCTTGGCGGCTAGCCCAGATACGCAGTATTTT. Translating it yields CASSLAASPDTQYF.

The V and J genes are TRBV6-6 and TRBJ1-5; no definite D call. This CDR3 comprises 16 residues. Trimming shortened V by 6 bases and J by 0 bases, and 15 bases separated the two germline ends. CDR1 is MNHNY, CDR2 SVGAGI, per germline (reference sequence). The CDR3: CASSFGSAYSNQPQHF. The DNA of the CDR3 is TGTGCCAGCAGCTTCGGGTCTGCCTATAGCAATCAGCCCCAGCATTTT.

The chain employs TRBV25-1 and TRBJ2-7, with D perhaps matching TRBD2 (6 bases). Per the germline V gene, CDR1 is MGHDK and CDR2 is SYGVNS. Between the trimmed V and J ends, which lost 6 bases and 6 bases, there was a span of 18 bases. This CDR3 comprises 14 residues. CDR3 sequence reads: CASRDSGGYGEQYF. CDR3 DNA sequence: TGTGCCAGCAGGGATTCTGGAGGGTACGGCGAGCAGTACTTC.

This sequence joins TRBV5-4 and TRBJ2-1; TRBD2 aligns across 8 bases. The CDR3 consists of 18 residues. Trimming took 0 bases from V and 2 from J; bases not matched to a gene: 10. Germline values: CDR1 SGHNT, CDR2 YYREEE (reference sequence). The CDR3 DNA reads as TGTGCCAGCAGCTTGGCCGGAAGGGGTAGCGGGGCCTACAATGAGCAGTTCTTC. It specifies CASSLAGRGSGAYNEQFF.

The rearrangement joins TRBV7-9 to TRBJ2-2, with D perhaps matching TRBD2 (7 bases). Germline-derived CDR1 and CDR2 are SEHNR and FQNEAQ (reference sequence). This CDR3 is built from 19 residues. The V end was cut by 2 bases, the J end by 5 bases, with 24 bases between. The CDR3 here is CASSLTRGPNYHITGELFF. CDR3 DNA: TGTGCCAGCAGCTTAACGCGGGGGCCTAACTACCATATAACCGGGGAGCTGTTTTTT.

V is TRBV2 and J is TRBJ2-7; D tentatively fits TRBD1 or TRBD2 (5 bases each). Trimming took off 6 bases at V and 6 bases at J, with 18 bases between the two ends. This CDR3 spans 14 amino acids. Per germline, CDR1 SNHLY and CDR2 FYNNEI. In DNA form, the CDR3 reads TGTGCCAGCAGCGGGGCCCTGATTACCACCGAGCAGTACTTC. Protein sequence: CASSGALITTEQYF.

The chain couples TRBV28 to TRBJ1-2; 7 bases are a match to TRBD1. The CDR3 contains 15 residues. V was clipped by 6 bases and J by 4 bases; unmatched bases: 11. Germline-derived CDR1 and CDR2 are MDHEN and SYDVKM. The CDR3 spells CASSYPDRVGYGYTF. CDR3 DNA sequence: TGTGCCAGCAGCTACCCCGACAGGGTTGGCTATGGCTACACCTTC.

V is TRBV20-1 and J is TRBJ2-1; the D gene is possibly TRBD1 (5 bases). Germline-derived CDR1 and CDR2 are DFQATT and SNEGSKA (reference sequence). The ends were cut back, 5 bases at V and 9 bases at J, with 11 bases in the middle. The CDR3 runs 11 residues. The CDR3 DNA reads as TGCAGTGCTGATCAGGGCTCTGAGCAGTTCTTC. This translates into CSADQGSEQFF.

This clone was picked up a small number of times. The chain links TRBV11-2 to TRBJ1-2, with unresolved D. From germline, CDR1 is SGHAT and CDR2 FQNNGV. Trimming pared 0 bases from V and 1 base from J, leaving 9 bases between. This CDR3 has 15 amino acids. CDR3 amino acids: CASSLEGRDNYGYTF. CDR3 sequence (DNA): TGTGCCAGCAGCTTAGAAGGCAGAGATAACTATGGCTACACCTTC.

The rearrangement joins TRBV30 to TRBJ2-7, with TRBD1 identical over 9 bases. The germline gives CDR1 GTSNPN, CDR2 SVGIG (reference sequence). There are 14 residues in the CDR3. The V gene end was trimmed by 2 bases and the J gene end by 1 base; junction bases not matched to a gene: 3. The CDR3 protein is CAWSTGTGSYEQYF. The CDR3 region has the DNA TGTGCCTGGAGTACCGGGACAGGGTCCTACGAGCAGTACTTC.

The chain combines TRBV10-3 with TRBJ2-5; possible D gene TRBD2, 6 bases. Germline V CDR1 and CDR2: ENHRY, SYGVKD. The CDR3 covers 16 residues. Trimming left V 5 bases short and J 1 base short, with 17 bases between. Here the CDR3 reads CAISSRGSGSQETQYF. Written as DNA, the CDR3 is TGTGCCATCAGTTCAAGGGGTAGCGGAAGCCAAGAGACCCAGTACTTC.

Note on this clone: Other DNA sequences in the sample encode the same CDR3. This sequence joins TRBV9 and TRBJ2-2, with TRBD1 as a possible D gene (6 bases). Germline CDR1 reads SGDLS; CDR2 reads YYNGEE. V was trimmed by 3 bases and J by 2 bases, leaving 8 bases between them. This CDR3 is built from 14 residues. The CDR3 is CASSARGNTGELFF. The CDR3 DNA reads TGTGCCAGCAGCGCCAGGGGAAACACCGGGGAGCTGTTTTTT.